The sequence of this T cell receptor beta chain was determined in a study of blood T cell repertoires in COVID-19. For the study at large: Sample material is recorded as cDNA or gDNA derived from T cells, B-cell-depleted T cells, or PBMCs.

This CDR3 comprises 14 residues. CDR1 is SQVTM, CDR2 ANQGSEA, per germline. V was cut by 4 bases and J by 4 bases, with 13 bases left in between. Sequencing used immunoSEQ multiplex PCR; TCRdb keeps in-frame clones, though not all of them. Of roughly 230,000 clones listed, 70% to 90% are singletons. The chain joins TRBV29-1 to TRBJ1-4, with D possibly matching TRBD1 (5 bases). The sequence was obtained from a woman in her fifties or sixties who had been exposed to COVID-19. Source material: PBMCs or T cells enriched from blood (not recorded which). As DNA, the CDR3 is TGCAGCGTTGGAGCAGGGTCCTATAATGAAAAACTGTTTTTT. Amino acid sequence: CSVGAGSYNEKLFF.